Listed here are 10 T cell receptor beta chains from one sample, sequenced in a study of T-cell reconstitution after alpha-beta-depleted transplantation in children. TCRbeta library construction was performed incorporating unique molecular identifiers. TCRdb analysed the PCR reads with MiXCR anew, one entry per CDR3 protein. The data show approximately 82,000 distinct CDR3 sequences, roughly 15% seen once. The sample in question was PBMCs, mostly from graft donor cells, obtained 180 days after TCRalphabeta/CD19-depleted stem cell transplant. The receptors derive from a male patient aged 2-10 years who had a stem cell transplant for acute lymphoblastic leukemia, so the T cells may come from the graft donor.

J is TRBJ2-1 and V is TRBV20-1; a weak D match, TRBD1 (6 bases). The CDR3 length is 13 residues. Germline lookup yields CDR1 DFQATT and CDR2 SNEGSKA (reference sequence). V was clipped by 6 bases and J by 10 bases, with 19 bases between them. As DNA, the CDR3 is TGCAGTGCCACCGGGACAAGTAAAGGCGAGCAGTTCTTC. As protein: CSATGTSKGEQFF.

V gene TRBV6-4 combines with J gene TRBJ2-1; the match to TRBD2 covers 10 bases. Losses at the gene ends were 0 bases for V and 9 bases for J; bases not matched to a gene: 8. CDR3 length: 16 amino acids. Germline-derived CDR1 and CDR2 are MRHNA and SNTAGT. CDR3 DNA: TGTGCCAGCAGTGACTCCATCGAGCGGGGGGGTCGTGAGCAGTTCTTC. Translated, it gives CASSDSIERGGREQFF.

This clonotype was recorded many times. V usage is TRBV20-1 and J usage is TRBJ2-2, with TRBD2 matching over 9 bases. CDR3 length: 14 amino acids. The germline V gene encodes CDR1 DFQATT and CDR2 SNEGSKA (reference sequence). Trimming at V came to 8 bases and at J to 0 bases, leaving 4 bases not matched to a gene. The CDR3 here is CSSPSGANTGELFF. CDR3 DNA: TGCAGTTCCCCTAGCGGGGCGAACACCGGGGAGCTGTTTTTT.

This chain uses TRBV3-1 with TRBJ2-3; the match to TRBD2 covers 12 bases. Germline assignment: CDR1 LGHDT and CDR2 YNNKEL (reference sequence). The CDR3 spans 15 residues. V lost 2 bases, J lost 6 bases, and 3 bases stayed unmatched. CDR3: CASSQLAGGLDTQYF. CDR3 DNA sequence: TGTGCCAGCAGCCAACTAGCGGGGGGGCTGGATACGCAGTATTTT.

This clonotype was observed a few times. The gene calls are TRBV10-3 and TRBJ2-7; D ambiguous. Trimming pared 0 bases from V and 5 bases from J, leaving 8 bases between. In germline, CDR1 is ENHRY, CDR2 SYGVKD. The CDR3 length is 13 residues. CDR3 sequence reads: CAISESHEDEQYF. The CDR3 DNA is TGTGCCATCAGTGAGTCGCATGAGGACGAGCAGTACTTC.

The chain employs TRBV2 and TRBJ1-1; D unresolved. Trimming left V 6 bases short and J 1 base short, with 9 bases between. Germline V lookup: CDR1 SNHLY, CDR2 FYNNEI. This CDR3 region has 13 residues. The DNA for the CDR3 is TGTGCCAGCAGCGGACGGAGGAACACTGAAGCTTTCTTT. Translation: CASSGRRNTEAFF.

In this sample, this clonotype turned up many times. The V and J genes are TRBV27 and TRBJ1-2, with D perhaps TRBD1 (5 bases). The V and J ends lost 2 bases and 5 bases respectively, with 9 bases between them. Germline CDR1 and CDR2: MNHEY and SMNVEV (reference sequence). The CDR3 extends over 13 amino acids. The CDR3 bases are TGTGCCAGCAGTTTAAGAGGGACTTATGGCTACACCTTC. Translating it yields CASSLRGTYGYTF.

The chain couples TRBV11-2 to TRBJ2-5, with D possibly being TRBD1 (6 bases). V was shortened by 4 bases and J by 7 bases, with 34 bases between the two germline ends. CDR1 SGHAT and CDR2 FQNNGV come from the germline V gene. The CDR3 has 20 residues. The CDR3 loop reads CASSYGLRGTRTPNEWTQYF. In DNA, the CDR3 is TGTGCCAGCAGCTACGGGCTTAGAGGGACACGAACCCCTAATGAATGGACCCAGTACTTC.

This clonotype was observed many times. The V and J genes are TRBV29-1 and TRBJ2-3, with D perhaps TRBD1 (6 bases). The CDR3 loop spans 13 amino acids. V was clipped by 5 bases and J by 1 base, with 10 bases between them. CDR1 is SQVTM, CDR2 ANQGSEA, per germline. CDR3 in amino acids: CSVRAGGTDTQYF. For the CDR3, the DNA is TGCAGCGTTCGGGCAGGGGGCACAGATACGCAGTATTTT.

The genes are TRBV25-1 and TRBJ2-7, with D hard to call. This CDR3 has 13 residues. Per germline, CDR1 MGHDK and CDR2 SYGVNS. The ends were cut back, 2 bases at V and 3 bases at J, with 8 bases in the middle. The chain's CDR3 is CASSEPWSYEQYF. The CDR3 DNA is TGTGCCAGCAGTGAACCGTGGAGCTACGAGCAGTACTTC.